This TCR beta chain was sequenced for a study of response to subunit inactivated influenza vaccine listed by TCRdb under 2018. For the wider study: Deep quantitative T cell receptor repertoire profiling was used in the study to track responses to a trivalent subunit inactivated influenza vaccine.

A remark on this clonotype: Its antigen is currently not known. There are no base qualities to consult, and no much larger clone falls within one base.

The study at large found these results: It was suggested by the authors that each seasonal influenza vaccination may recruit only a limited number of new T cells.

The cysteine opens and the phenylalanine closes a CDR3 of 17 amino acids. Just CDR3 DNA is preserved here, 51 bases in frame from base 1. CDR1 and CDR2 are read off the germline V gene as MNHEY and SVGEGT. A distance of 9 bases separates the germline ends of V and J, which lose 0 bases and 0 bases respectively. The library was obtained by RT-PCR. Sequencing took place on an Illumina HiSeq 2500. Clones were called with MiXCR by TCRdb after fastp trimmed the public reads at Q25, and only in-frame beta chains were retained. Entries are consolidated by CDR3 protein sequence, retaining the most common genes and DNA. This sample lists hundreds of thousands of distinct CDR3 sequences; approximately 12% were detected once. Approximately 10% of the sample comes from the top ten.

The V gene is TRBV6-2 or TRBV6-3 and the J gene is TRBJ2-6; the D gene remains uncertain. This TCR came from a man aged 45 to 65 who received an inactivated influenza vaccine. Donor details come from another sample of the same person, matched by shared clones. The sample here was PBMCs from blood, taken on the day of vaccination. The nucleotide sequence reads TGTGCCAGCAGTTACTCGTTCTGGGTCTCTGGGGCCAACGTCCTGACTTTC. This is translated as CASSYSFWVSGANVLTF.